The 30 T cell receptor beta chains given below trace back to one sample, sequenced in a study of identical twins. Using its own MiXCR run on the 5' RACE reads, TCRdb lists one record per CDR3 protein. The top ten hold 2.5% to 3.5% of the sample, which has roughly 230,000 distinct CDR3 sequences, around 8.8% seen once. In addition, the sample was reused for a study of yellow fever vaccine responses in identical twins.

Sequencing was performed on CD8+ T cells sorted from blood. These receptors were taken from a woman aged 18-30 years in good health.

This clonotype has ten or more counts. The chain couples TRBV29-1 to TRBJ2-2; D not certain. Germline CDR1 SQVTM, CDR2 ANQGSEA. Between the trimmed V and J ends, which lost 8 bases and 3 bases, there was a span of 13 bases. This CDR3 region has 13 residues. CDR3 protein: CSILEPHTGELFF. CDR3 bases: TGCAGCATACTGGAACCCCACACCGGGGAGCTGTTTTTT.

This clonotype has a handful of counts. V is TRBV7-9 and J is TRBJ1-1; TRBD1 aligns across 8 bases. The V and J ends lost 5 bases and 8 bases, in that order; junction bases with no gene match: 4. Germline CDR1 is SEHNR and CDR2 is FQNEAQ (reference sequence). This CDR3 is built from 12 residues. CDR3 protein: CASSQRQGEAFF. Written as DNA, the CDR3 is TGTGCCAGCAGCCAAAGACAGGGGGAAGCTTTCTTT. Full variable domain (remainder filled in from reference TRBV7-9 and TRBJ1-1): DTGVSQNPRHKITKRGQNVTFRCDPISEHNRLYWYRQTLGQGPEFLTYFQNEAQLEKSRLLSDRFSAERPKGSFSTLEIQRTEQGDSAMYLCASSQRQGEAFFGQGTRLTVV.

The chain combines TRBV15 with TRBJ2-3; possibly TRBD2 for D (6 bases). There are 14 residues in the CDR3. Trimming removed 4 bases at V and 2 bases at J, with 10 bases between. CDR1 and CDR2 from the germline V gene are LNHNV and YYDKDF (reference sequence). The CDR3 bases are TGTGCCACCAGCATTCGGGGGTCCACAGATACGCAGTATTTT. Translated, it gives CATSIRGSTDTQYF.

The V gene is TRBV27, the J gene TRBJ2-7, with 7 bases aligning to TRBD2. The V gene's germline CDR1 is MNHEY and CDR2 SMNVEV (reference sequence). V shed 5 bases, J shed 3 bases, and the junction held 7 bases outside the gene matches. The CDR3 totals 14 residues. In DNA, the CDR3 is TGTGCCAGCAGTCTGCACGGGGAGGGCTACGAGCAGTACTTC. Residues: CASSLHGEGYEQYF.

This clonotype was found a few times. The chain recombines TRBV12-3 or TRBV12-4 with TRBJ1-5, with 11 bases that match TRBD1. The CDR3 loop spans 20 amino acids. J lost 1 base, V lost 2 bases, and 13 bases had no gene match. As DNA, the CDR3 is TGTGCCAGCAGTTTATTCCCTGGACAGGGGGCTTGGTCAAGCAATCAGCCCCAGCATTTT. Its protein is CASSLFPGQGAWSSNQPQHF.

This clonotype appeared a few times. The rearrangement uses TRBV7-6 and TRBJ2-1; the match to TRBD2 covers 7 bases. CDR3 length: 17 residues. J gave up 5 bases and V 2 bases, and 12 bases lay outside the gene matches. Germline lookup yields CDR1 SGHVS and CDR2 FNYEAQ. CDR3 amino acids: CASSLMSGDYLNNEQFF. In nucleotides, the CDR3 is TGTGCCAGCAGCTTAATGAGCGGGGATTACCTTAACAATGAGCAGTTCTTC.

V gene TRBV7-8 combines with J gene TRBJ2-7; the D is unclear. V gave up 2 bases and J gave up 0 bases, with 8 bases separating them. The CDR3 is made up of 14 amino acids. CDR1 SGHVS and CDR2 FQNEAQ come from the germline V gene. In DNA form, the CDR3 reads TGTGCCAGCAGCTTAACCTATACCTCCTACGAGCAGTACTTC. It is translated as CASSLTYTSYEQYF.

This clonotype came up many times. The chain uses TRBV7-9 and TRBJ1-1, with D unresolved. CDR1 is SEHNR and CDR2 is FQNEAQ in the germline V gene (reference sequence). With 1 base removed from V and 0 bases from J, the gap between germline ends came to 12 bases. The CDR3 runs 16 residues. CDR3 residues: CASSLVPPDVNTEAFF. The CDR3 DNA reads TGTGCCAGCAGCTTAGTCCCTCCAGATGTGAACACTGAAGCTTTCTTT.

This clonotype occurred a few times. The CDR3: CASSIFGDIQYF. CDR3 DNA sequence: TGTGCCAGTAGTATCTTTGGGGACATTCAGTACTTC. V is TRBV19 and J is TRBJ2-4; D unclear. The V and J ends lost 3 bases and 8 bases respectively, with 8 bases between them. The CDR3 runs 12 residues. Germline-derived CDR1 and CDR2 are LNHDA and SQIVND (reference sequence).

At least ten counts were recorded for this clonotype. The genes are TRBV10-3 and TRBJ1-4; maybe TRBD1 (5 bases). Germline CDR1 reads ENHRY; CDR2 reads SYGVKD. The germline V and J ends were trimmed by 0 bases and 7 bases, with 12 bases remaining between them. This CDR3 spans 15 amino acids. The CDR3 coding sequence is TGTGCCATCAGTGAGTCGGGCATCCAGGGTGAAAAACTGTTTTTT. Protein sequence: CAISESGIQGEKLFF.

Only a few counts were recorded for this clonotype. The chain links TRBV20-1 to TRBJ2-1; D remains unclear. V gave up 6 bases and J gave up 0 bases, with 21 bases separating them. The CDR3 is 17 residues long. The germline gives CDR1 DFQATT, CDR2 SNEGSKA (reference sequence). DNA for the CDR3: TGCAGTGCACCAATGCCCCCGACCGGAAGCTCCTACAATGAGCAGTTCTTC. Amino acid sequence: CSAPMPPTGSSYNEQFF.

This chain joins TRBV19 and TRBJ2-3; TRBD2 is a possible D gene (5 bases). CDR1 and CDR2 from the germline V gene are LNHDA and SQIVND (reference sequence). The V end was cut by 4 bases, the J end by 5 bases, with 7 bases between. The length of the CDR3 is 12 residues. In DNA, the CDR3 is TGTGCCAGTAGTACCCGGGAAGATACGCAGTATTTT. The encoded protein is CASSTREDTQYF.

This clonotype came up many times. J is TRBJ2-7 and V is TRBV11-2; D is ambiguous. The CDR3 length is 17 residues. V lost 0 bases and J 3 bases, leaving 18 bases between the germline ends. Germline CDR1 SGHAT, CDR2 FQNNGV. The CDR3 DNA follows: TGTGCCAGCAGCTTAGAGGCAGAAACACTAAGCTTCTACGAGCAGTACTTC. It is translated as CASSLEAETLSFYEQYF.

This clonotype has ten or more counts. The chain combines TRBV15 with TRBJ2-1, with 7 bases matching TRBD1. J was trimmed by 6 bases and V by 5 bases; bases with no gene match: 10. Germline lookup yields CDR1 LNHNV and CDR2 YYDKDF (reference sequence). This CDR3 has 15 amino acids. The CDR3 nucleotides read TGTGCCACCAGCGAAGGAGACAGGGAGAGCAATGAGCAGTTCTTC. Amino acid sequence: CATSEGDRESNEQFF.

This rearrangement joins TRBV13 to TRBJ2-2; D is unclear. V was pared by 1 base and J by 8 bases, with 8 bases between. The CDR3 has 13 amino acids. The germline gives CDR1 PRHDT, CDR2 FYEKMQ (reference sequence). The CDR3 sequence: CASSLEDSGELFF. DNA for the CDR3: TGTGCCAGCAGCTTAGAAGATTCTGGGGAGCTGTTTTTT. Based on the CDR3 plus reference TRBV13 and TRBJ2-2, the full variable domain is AAGVIQSPRHLIKEKRETATLKCYPIPRHDTVYWYQQGPGQDPQFLISFYEKMQSDKGSIPDRFSAQQFSDYHSELNMSSLELGDSALYFCASSLEDSGELFFGEGSRLTVL.

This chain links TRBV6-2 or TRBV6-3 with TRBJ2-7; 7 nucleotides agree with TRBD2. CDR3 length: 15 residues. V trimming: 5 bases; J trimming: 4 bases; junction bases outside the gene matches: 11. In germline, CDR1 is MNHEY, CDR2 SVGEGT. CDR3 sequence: CASSSFPGLTYEQYF. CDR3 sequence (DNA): TGTGCCAGCAGTAGTTTCCCGGGACTAACGTACGAGCAGTACTTC.

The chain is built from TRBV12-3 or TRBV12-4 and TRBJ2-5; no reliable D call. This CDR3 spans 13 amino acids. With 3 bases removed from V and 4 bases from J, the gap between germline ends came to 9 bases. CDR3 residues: CASSFPPGETQYF. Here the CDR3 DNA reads TGTGCCAGCAGTTTCCCCCCGGGAGAGACCCAGTACTTC.

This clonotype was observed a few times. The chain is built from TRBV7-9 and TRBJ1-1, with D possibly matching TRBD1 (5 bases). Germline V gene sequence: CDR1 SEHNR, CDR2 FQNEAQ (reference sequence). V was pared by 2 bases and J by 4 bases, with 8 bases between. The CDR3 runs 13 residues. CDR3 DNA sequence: TGTGCCAGCAGCTTACCAGGGCGCACTGAAGCTTTCTTT. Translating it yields CASSLPGRTEAFF.

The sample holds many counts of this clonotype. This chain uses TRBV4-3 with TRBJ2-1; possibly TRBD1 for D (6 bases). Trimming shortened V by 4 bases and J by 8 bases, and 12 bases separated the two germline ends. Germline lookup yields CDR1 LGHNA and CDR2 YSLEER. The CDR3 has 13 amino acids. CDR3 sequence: CASSPKGVHEQFF. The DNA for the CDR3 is TGCGCCAGCAGCCCTAAGGGGGTCCATGAGCAGTTCTTC.

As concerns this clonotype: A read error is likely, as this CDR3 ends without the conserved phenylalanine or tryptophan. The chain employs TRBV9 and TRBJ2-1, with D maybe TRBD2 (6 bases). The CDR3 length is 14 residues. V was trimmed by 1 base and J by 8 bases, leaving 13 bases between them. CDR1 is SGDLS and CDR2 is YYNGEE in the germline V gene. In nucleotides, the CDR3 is TGTGCCAGCAGCGTAATCGGAGGAGGGGATGAGCAGTTCATC. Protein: CASSVIGGGDEQFI.

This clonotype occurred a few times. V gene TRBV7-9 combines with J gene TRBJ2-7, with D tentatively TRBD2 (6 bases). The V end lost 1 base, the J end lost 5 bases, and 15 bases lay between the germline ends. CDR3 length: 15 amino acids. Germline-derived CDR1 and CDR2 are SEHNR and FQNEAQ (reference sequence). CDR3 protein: CASSLDGASEHEQYF. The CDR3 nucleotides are TGTGCCAGCAGCTTAGATGGCGCTAGCGAGCACGAGCAGTACTTC.

CDR3 amino acids: CASSQNRGRGTYEQYF. The CDR3 coding sequence is TGTGCCAGCAGCCAGAATAGGGGGCGCGGGACCTACGAGCAGTACTTC. The genes are TRBV14 and TRBJ2-7, with D tentatively TRBD1 (7 bases). The CDR3 runs 16 residues. Germline CDR1 SGHDN, CDR2 FVKESK. Trimming took off 3 bases at V and 2 bases at J, with 17 bases between the two ends.

The CDR3 coding sequence is TGTGCCAGCAGCAACCCTCGACAGGGGAGCTCCTACAATGAGCAGTTCTTC. This translates into CASSNPRQGSSYNEQFF. This chain links TRBV9 with TRBJ2-1, with 8 nucleotides matching TRBD1. Trimming removed 4 bases from V and 0 bases from J; junction bases left unmatched: 9. Germline V gene data show CDR1 as SGDLS and CDR2 as YYNGEE. The CDR3 spans 17 residues. Using reference TRBV9 and TRBJ2-1 for the parts outside the CDR3, the full variable domain is DSGVTQTPKHLITATGQRVTLRCSPRSGDLSVYWYQQSLDQGLQFLIQYYNGEERAKGNILERFSAQQFPDLHSELNLSSLELGDSALYFCASSNPRQGSSYNEQFFGPGTRLTVL.

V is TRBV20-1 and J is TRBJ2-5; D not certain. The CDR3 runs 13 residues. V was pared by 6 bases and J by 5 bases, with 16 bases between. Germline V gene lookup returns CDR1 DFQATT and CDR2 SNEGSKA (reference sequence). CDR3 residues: CSAPGREVETQYF. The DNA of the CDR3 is TGCAGTGCCCCAGGAAGGGAAGTTGAGACCCAGTACTTC.

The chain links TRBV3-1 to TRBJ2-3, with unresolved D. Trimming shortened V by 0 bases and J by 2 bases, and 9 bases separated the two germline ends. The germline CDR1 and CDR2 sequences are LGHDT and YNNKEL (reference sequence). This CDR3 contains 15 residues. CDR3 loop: CASSQEWTITDTQYF. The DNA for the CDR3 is TGTGCCAGCAGCCAAGAGTGGACCATCACAGATACGCAGTATTTT.

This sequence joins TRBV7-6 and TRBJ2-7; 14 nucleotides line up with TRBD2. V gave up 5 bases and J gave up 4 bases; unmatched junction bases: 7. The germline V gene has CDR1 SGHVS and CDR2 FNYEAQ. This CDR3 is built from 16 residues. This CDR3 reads CASSIRLAGGLYEQYF. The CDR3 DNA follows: TGTGCCAGCAGCATAAGACTAGCGGGAGGGCTGTACGAGCAGTACTTC.

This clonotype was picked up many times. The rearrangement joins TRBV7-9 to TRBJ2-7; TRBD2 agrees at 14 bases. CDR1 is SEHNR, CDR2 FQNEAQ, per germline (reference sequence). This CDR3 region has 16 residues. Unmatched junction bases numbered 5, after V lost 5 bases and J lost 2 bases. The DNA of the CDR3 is TGTGCCAGCAGCGGAGGACTAGCGGGAGGTCCCTACGAGCAGTACTTC. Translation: CASSGGLAGGPYEQYF.

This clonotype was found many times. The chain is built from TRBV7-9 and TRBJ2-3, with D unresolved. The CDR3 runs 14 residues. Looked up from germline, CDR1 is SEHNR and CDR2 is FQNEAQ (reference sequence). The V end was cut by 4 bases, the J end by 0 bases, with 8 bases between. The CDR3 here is CASSSFTSTDTQYF. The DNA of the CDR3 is TGTGCCAGCAGCTCGTTCACAAGCACAGATACGCAGTATTTT. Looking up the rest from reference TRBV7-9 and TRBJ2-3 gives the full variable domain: DTGVSQNPRHKITKRGQNVTFRCDPISEHNRLYWYRQTLGQGPEFLTYFQNEAQLEKSRLLSDRFSAERPKGSFSTLEIQRTEQGDSAMYLCASSSFTSTDTQYFGPGTRLTVL.

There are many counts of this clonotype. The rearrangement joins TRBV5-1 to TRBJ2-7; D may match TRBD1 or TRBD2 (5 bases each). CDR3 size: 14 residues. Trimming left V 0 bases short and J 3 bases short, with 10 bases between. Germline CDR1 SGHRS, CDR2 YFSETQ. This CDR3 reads CASSLAGAFYEQYF. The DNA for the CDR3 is TGCGCCAGCAGCTTGGCCGGGGCCTTCTACGAGCAGTACTTC.

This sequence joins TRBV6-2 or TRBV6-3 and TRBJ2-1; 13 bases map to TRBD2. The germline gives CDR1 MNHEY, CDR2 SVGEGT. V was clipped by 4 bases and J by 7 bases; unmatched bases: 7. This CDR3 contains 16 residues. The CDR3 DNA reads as TGTGCCAGCAGTTTCCGGACTAGCGGGAGTGGAAATGAGCAGTTCTTC. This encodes CASSFRTSGSGNEQFF.